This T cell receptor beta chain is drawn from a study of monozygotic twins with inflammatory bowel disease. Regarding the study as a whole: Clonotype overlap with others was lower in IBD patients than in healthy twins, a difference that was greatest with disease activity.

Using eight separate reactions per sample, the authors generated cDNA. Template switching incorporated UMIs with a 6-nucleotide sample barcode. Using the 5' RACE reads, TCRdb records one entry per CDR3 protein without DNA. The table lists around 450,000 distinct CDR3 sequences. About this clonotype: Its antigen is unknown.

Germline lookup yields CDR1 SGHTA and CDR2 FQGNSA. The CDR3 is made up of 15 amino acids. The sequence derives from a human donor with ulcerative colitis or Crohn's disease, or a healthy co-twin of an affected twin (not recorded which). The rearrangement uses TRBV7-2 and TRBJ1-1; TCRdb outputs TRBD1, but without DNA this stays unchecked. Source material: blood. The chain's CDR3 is CASSFSGQSNTEAFF.